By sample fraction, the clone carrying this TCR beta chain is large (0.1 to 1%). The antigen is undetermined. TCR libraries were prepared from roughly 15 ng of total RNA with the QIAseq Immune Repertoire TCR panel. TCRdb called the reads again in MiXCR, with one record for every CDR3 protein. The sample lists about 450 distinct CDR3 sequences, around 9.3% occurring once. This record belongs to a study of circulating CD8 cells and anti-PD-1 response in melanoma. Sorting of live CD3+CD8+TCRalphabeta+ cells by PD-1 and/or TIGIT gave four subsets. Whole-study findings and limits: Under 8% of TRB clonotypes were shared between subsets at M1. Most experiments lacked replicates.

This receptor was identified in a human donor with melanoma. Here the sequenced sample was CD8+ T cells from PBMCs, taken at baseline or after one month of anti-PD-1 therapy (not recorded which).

The CDR3 DNA follows: TGCAGTGCTAGACCCTGGGGCGATTTGGATAGCAATCAGCCCCAGCATTTT. Translation gives CSARPWGDLDSNQPQHF. The chain is built from TRBV20-1 and TRBJ1-5, with D possibly matching TRBD1 (5 bases). Germline-derived CDR1 and CDR2 are DFQATT and SNEGSKA (reference sequence). Trimming removed 2 bases at V and 0 bases at J, with 17 bases between. The length of the CDR3 is 17 residues.